This is a list of T cell receptor beta chains from one sample in a study of blood T cells in healthy people across ages. TCRdb re-called the 5' RACE reads through MiXCR, storing one row per CDR3 protein. The sample includes around 900,000 distinct CDR3 sequences, around 26% of them seen just once. Source material: blood. The receptors were sampled from a woman over 75 in good health. Each CDR3 is given with its conserved first and last residue. Each record gives: J gene, V gene, clone size, D gene, CDR3 DNA, CDR3 protein. The D gene is left open where the match is weak. Part of the rows lack a size; the others show once, few, many or a class for expanded clones.

j_call: TRBJ2-1; v_call: TRBV5-4; clone_size: once; d_call: NA; cdr3_nt: TGTGCCAGCAACTTATTATCCGCAGTCAATGAGCAGTTCTTC; cdr3_aa: CASNLLSAVNEQFF
j_call: TRBJ2-1; v_call: TRBV7-8; clone_size: many; d_call: TRBD2; cdr3_nt: TGTGCCAGCAGCTTAGCGTTGTCTAGCGGGGAGCAGTTCTTC; cdr3_aa: CASSLALSSGEQFF
j_call: TRBJ2-3; v_call: TRBV7-3; clone_size: NA; d_call: NA; cdr3_nt: TGTGCCAGCAGCCAAGCCCCCCTCGTACGGGAGAAGTATTTT; cdr3_aa: CASSQAPLVREKYF
j_call: TRBJ1-5; v_call: TRBV5-8; clone_size: few; d_call: NA; cdr3_nt: TGTGCCAGCAGCTTTCGGAACAATCAGCCCCAGCATTTT; cdr3_aa: CASSFRNNQPQHF
j_call: TRBJ2-1; v_call: TRBV4-3; clone_size: many; d_call: NA; cdr3_nt: TGCGCCAGCAGCCAAGGCTCCCAGGTGGACACCTACAATGAGCAGTTCTTC; cdr3_aa: CASSQGSQVDTYNEQFF
j_call: TRBJ2-1; v_call: TRBV30; clone_size: NA; d_call: TRBD2; cdr3_nt: TGTGCCTGGATCGGGACTAGGTGGGGTAATGAGCAGTTCTTC; cdr3_aa: CAWIGTRWGNEQFF
j_call: TRBJ2-5; v_call: TRBV3-1; clone_size: NA; d_call: NA; cdr3_nt: TGTGCCAGCAGCTACGGGGTGGGGACCCCGACTTTTGAGACCCAGTACTTC; cdr3_aa: CASSYGVGTPTFETQYF
j_call: TRBJ2-7; v_call: TRBV12-3/TRBV12-4; clone_size: many; d_call: NA; cdr3_nt: TGTGCCAGCAGTAACAAACAGGGTTCATACGAGCAGTACTTC; cdr3_aa: CASSNKQGSYEQYF
j_call: TRBJ2-5; v_call: TRBV11-2; clone_size: many; d_call: TRBD1; cdr3_nt: TGTGCCAGCAGCCGAAACACGGGACAGGGGAGGGAGACCCAGTACTTC; cdr3_aa: CASSRNTGQGRETQYF
j_call: TRBJ2-5; v_call: TRBV11-2; clone_size: NA; d_call: NA; cdr3_nt: TGTGCCAGCAGCTTAGGGCCGGAGAGACTCTTCGTTGAGACCCAGTACTTC; cdr3_aa: CASSLGPERLFVETQYF
j_call: TRBJ1-2; v_call: TRBV4-3; clone_size: many; d_call: NA; cdr3_nt: TGCGCCAGCAGCCCCGGGGAAACCCTCAACTATGGCTACACCTTC; cdr3_aa: CASSPGETLNYGYTF